This T cell receptor (beta chain) was captured by sequencing in a study of T cells in localized non-small cell lung cancer. Findings and limits, study-wide: Of the top 100 tumor clones, median around 50 were in adjacent lung, 25 to 30 among its top 100. Without multi-region sequencing, intratumor heterogeneity could not be excluded. The study found T cell clonality highest in uninvolved adjacent lung, above tumor.

Measured with immunoSEQ multiplex PCR; TCRdb has only the in-frame clones, and not every one. Of fewer than 2,500 clones listed, roughly 40% are singletons. CDR3 length: 13 residues. Trimming cost V 5 bases and J 9 bases; bases outside gene matches: 5. The sample holds a few counts of this clone. Its antigen is unidentified. This specimen consisted of lung tumor tissue, obtained before any cancer treatment. The V and J genes are TRBV6-7 and TRBJ2-4; 9 bases line up with TRBD2. TRBV6-7 is assigned to the ORF class and has an uncertain function. The clonotype was recovered from a male donor at least 60 years old with stage II squamous cell lung carcinoma. The chain's CDR3 is CASSEAGGSIQYF. CDR3 DNA: TGTGCCAGCAGTGAGGCGGGAGGGAGCATTCAGTACTTC.